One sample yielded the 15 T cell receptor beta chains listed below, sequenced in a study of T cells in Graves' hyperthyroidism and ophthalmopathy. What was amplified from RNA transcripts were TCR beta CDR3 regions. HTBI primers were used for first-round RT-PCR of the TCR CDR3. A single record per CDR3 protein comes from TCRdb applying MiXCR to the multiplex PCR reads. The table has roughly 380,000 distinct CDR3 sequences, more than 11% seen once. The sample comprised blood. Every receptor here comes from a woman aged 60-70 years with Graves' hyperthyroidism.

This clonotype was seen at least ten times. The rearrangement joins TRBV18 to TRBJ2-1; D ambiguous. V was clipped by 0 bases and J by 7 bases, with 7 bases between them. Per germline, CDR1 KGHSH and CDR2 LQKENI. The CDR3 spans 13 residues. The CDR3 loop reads CASSPPVANEQFF. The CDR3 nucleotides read TGTGCCAGCTCACCACCGGTGGCTAATGAGCAGTTCTTC. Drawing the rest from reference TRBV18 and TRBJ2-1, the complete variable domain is NAGVMQNPRHLVRRRGQEARLRCSPMKGHSHVYWYRQLPEEGLKFMVYLQKENIIDESGMPKERFSAEFPKEGPSILRIQQVVRGDSAAYFCASSPPVANEQFFGPGTRLTVL.

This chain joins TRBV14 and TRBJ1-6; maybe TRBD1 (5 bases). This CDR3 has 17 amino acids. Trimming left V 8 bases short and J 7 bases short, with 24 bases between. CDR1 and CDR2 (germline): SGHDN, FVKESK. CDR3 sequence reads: CASSPPHGGSGNSPLHF. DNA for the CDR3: TGTGCCAGCTCACCACCCCACGGGGGGTCAGGGAATTCACCCCTCCACTTT.

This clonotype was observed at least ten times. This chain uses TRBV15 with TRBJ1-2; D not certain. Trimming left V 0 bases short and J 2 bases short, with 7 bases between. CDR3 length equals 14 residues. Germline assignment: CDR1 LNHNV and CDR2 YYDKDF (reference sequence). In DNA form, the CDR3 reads TGTGCCACCAGCAGAGATCGGGGAAACTATGGCTACACCTTC. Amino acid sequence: CATSRDRGNYGYTF.

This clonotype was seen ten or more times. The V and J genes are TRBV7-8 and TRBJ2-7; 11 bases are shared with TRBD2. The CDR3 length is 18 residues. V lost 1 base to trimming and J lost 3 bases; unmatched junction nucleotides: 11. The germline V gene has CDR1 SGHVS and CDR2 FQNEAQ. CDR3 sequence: CASSLESRVTSGDYEQYF. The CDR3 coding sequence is TGTGCCAGCAGCTTAGAGAGTAGGGTGACTAGCGGGGACTACGAGCAGTACTTC.

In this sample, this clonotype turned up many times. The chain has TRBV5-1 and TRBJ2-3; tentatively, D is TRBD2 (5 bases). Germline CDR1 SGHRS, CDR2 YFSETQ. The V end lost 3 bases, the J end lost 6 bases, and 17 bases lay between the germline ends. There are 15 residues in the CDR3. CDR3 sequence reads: CASSSGRTLLDTQYF. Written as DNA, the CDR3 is TGCGCCAGCAGCTCTGGTAGGACTCTACTCGATACGCAGTATTTT.

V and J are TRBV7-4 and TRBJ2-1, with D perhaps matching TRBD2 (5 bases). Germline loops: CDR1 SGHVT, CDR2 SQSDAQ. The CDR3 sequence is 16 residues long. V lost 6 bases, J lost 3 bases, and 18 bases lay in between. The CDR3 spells CASSLAGGTYYNEQFF. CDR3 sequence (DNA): TGTGCCAGCAGTCTGGCGGGCGGTACCTACTACAATGAGCAGTTCTTC. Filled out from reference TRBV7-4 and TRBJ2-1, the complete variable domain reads GAGVSQSPRYKVAKRGRDVALRCDSISGHVTLYWYRQTLGQGSEVLTYSQSDAQRDKSGRPSGRFSAERPERSVSTLKIQRTEQGDSAVYLCASSLAGGTYYNEQFFGPGTRLTVL.

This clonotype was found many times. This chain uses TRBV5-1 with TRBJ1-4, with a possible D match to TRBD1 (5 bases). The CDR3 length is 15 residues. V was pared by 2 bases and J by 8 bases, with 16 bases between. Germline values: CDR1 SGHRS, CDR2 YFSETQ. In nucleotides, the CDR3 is TGCGCCAGCAGCTTCGTCGGGGCAGGCGGGGAAAAACTGTTTTTT. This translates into CASSFVGAGGEKLFF.

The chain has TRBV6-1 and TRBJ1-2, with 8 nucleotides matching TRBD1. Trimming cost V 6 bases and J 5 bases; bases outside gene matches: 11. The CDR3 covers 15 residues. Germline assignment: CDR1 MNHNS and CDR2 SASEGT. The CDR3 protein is CASRRGQEAGYGYTF. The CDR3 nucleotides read TGTGCCAGCAGGAGGGGACAGGAGGCGGGTTATGGCTACACCTTC.

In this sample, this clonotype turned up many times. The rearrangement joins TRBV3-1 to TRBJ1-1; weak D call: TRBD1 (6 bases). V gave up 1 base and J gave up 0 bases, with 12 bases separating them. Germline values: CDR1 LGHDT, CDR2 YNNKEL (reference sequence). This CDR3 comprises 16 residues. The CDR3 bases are TGTGCCAGCAGCCAAGGGTTTCAGGGGTTGAACACTGAAGCTTTCTTT. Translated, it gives CASSQGFQGLNTEAFF.

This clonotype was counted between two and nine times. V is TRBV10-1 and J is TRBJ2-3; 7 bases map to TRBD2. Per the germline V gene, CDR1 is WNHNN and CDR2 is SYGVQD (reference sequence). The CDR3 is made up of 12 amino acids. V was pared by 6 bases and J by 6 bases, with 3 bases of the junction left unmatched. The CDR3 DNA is TGCGCCAGCAGGGGAGCGGGGGATACGCAGTATTTT. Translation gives CASRGAGDTQYF.

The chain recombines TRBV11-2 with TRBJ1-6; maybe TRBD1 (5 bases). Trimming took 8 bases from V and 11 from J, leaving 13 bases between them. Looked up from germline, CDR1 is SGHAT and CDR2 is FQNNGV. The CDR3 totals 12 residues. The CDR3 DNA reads TGTGCCAGCGGAGGGGTTGGTCCACCCCTCCACTTT. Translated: CASGGVGPPLHF.

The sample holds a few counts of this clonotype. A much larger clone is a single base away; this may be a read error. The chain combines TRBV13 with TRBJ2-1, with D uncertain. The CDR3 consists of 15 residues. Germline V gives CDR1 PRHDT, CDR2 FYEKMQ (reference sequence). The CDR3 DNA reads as TGTGCCGGCAGCCACCATGTTGCCTCCTACAATGAGCAGTTCTTC. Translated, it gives CAGSHHVASYNEQFF.

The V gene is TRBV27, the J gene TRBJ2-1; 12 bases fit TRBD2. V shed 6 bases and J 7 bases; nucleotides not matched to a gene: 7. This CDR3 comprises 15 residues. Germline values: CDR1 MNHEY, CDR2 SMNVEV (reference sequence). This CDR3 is CASSRLAGEANEQFF. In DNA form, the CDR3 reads TGTGCCAGCAGCAGACTAGCGGGAGAGGCAAATGAGCAGTTCTTC.

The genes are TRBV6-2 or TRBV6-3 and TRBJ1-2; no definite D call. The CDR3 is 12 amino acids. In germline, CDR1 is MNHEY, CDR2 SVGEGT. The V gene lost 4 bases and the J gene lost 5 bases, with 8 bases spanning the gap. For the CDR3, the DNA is TGTGCCAGCAGTTCCTTACAATATGGCTACACCTTC. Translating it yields CASSSLQYGYTF.

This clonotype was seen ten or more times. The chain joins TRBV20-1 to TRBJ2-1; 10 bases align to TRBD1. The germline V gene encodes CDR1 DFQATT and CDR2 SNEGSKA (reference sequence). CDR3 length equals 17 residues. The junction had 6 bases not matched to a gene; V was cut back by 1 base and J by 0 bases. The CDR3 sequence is CSARGQGAASSYNEQFF. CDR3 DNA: TGCAGTGCTAGAGGACAGGGGGCTGCTAGCTCCTACAATGAGCAGTTCTTC.